This T cell receptor beta chain is drawn from a study of response to subunit inactivated influenza vaccine. Study-level points and caveats: There was a suggestion from the authors that each seasonal influenza vaccination recruits few new T cells.

In this sample, this clonotype turned up a few times. Its specificity is not known. J was trimmed by 7 bases and V by 5 bases; bases with no gene match: 9. This CDR3 has 15 amino acids. Germline values: CDR1 MNHEY, CDR2 SVGEGT. One entry per CDR3 protein, called by TCRdb with MiXCR from the RT-PCR reads. The table shows about 650,000 distinct CDR3 sequences, with about 15% occurring only once. This sequence was found in a man in his fifties or sixties who received an inactivated influenza vaccine. V is TRBV6-2 or TRBV6-3 and J is TRBJ2-7, with 12 positions matching TRBD2. Sequencing was performed on PBMCs from blood, taken around 15 days before vaccination. The CDR3 protein is CASSQRLAGVWEQYF. CDR3 bases: TGTGCCAGCAGTCAACGACTAGCGGGAGTGTGGGAGCAGTACTTC.